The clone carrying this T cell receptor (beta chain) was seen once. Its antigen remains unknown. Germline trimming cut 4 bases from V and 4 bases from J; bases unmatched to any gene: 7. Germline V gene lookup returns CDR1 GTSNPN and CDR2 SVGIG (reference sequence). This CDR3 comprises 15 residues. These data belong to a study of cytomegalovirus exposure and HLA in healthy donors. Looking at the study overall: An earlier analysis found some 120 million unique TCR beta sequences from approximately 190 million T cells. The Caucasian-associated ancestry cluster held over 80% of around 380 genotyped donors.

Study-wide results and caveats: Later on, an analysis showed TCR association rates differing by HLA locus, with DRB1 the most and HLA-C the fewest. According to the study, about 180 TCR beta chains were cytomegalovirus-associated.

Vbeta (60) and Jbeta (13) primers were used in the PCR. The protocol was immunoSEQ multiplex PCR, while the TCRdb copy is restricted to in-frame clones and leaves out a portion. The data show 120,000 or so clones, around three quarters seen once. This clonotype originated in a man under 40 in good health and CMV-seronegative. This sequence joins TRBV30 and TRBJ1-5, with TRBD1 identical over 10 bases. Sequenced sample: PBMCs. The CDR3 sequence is CAWTSGTGVNQPQHF. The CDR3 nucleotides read TGTGCCTGGACTTCCGGGACAGGGGTTAATCAGCCCCAGCATTTT.